The rows below give T cell receptor beta chains drawn from one sample of a study of blood T cell repertoires in COVID-19. Clones were sequenced by immunoSEQ multiplex PCR, and TCRdb holds only the in-frame ones, with some missing. Among roughly 70,000 clones listed, 65% to 85% were seen once. The sequenced material came from peripheral blood. The receptors were gathered from a woman aged 55-75 years with acute or convalescent COVID-19. The CDR3 runs from the conserved cysteine through the conserved F or W. The D gene is left open where the match is weak. Only part of the rows carry a size: once, few, many, or a class if the clone is expanded.

j_call v_call cdr3_length clone_size d_call cdr3_nt cdr3_aa
TRBJ1-1 TRBV2 16 - - TGTGCCAGCAGCACCGGGATGACACGATGGAACACTGAAGCTTTCTTT CASSTGMTRWNTEAFF
TRBJ1-5 TRBV9 15 few - TGTGCCAGCAGCGTAGAAGGGGCGAGCAATCAGCCCCAGCATTTT CASSVEGASNQPQHF
TRBJ1-2 TRBV19 13 - TRBD1 TGTGCCAGTAGTGGGCGGACAGGGAATGGCTACACCTTC CASSGRTGNGYTF
TRBJ1-6 TRBV6-5 14 - - TGTGCCAGCAGTTACTCGAAGTTGCGATCACCCCTCCACTTT CASSYSKLRSPLHF
TRBJ2-3 TRBV7-8 15 - TRBD2 TGTGCCAGCAGCCTGCCGACTAGCGGGGGGGGAACGCAGTATTTT CASSLPTSGGGTQYF
TRBJ2-5 TRBV6-1 15 - - TGTGCCAGCAGTGAAGGACGCGGGATCCAAGAGACCCAGTACTTC CASSEGRGIQETQYF
TRBJ1-6 TRBV7-2 13 - - TGTGCCAGCAGCTTAGGTAGACTTTCACCCCTCCACTTT CASSLGRLSPLHF
TRBJ1-2 TRBV7-2 14 - - TGTGCCAGCAGCTTAAAGGCCGGGGACTATGGCTACACCTTC CASSLKAGDYGYTF
TRBJ1-6 TRBV4-1 14 - TRBD1 TGCGCCAGCAGGGATACAGGGGGCGGTTCACCCCTCCACTTT CASRDTGGGSPLHF
TRBJ1-2 TRBV6-1 14 - TRBD1 TGTGCCAGCAGTGAACCCTCACAGGGGGGGGGCTACACCTTC CASSEPSQGGGYTF
TRBJ1-2 TRBV6-5 14 few TRBD1 TGTGCCAGCAGTACAGGGGGCCGCCTCTATGGCTACACCTTC CASSTGGRLYGYTF
TRBJ2-1 TRBV9 16 - TRBD2 TGTGCCAGCAGCGCTGGGACTAGCCCCCCCTACAATGAGCAGTTCTTC CASSAGTSPPYNEQFF
TRBJ2-3 TRBV5-1 15 - TRBD2 TGCGCCAGCAGCCTTGCTAGCGGGGGCACAGATACGCAGTATTTT CASSLASGGTDTQYF
TRBJ1-5 TRBV2 14 - - TGTGCCAGCAGTCGACAGGTAATCAATCAGCCCCAGCATTTT CASSRQVINQPQHF
TRBJ1-1 TRBV18 12 - - TGTGCCAGCTCGTCCCAGGGGAGTGAAGCTTTCTTT CASSSQGSEAFF
TRBJ1-1 TRBV9 13 - - TGTGCCAGCAGCGCCCACGGGTATACTGAAGCTTTCTTT CASSAHGYTEAFF
TRBJ1-4 TRBV4-2 14 - - TGTGCCAGCACAGTGGACAGTCTGGATGAAAAACTGTTTTTT CASTVDSLDEKLFF
TRBJ1-2 TRBV27 15 - TRBD1 TGTGCCAGCAGACAAGGAGACAGGGATAACTATGGCTACACCTTC CASRQGDRDNYGYTF
TRBJ1-1 TRBV5-1 16 - TRBD1 TGCGCCAGCAGCTTGGGGGGAGGAACAGGGGCAACTGAAGCTTTCTTT CASSLGGGTGATEAFF
TRBJ1-2 TRBV28 11 - - TGTGCCAGCAGTTCACTGCGGGGCTACACCTTC CASSSLRGYTF
TRBJ2-7 TRBV25-1 11 - - TGTGCCAGCACCCTAGGTGGCGAGCAGTACTTC CASTLGGEQYF
TRBJ2-1 TRBV5-4 14 - TRBD1 TGTGCCAGCAGCCGGACAGGGAGGTACAATGAGCAGTTCTTC CASSRTGRYNEQFF
TRBJ2-7 TRBV2 13 - - TGTGCCAGCACCGATGGGACATCCTACGAGCAGTACTTC CASTDGTSYEQYF
TRBJ2-7 TRBV9 14 - TRBD2 TGTGCCAGCAGTGGCGCCACTAGCGGGGACGAGCAGTACTTC CASSGATSGDEQYF